This T cell receptor beta chain was observed in a study of blood T cell repertoires in COVID-19. Study-level background: From the United States, Italy and Spain came samples of acute and convalescent COVID-19.

The repertoire was sequenced with immunoSEQ multiplex PCR; TCRdb's copy has only in-frame clones and lacks some. The sample comprises 200,000 to 300,000 clones, 70% to 90% of which are singletons, and about 0.74% rests with the top ten. The origin of this receptor is a woman between 25 and 40 years old with acute or convalescent COVID-19. Source material: peripheral blood.

The CDR3 nucleotides read TGTGCCAGCCTCCGGGACAGGGGGCTTTACTCTGGAAACACCATATATTTT. Protein: CASLRDRGLYSGNTIYF. The rearrangement links TRBV21-1 to TRBJ1-3; the D call TRBD1 from the table was never checked on the DNA. TRBV21-1 constitutes a pseudogene. The CDR3 spans 17 residues.